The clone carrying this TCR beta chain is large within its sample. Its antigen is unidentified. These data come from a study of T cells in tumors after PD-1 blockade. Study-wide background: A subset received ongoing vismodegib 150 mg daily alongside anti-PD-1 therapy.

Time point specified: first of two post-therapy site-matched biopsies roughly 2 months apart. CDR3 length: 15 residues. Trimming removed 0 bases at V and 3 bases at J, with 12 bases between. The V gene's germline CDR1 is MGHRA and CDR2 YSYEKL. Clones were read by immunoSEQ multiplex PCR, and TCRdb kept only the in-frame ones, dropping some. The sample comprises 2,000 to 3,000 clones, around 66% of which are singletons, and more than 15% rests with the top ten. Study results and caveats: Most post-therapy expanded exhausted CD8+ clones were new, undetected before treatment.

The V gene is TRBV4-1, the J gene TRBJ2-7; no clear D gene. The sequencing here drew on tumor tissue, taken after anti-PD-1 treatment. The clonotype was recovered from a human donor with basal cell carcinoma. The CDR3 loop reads CASSQEGSAGYEQYF. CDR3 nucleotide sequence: TGCGCCAGCAGCCAAGAAGGGTCGGCAGGCTACGAGCAGTACTTC.